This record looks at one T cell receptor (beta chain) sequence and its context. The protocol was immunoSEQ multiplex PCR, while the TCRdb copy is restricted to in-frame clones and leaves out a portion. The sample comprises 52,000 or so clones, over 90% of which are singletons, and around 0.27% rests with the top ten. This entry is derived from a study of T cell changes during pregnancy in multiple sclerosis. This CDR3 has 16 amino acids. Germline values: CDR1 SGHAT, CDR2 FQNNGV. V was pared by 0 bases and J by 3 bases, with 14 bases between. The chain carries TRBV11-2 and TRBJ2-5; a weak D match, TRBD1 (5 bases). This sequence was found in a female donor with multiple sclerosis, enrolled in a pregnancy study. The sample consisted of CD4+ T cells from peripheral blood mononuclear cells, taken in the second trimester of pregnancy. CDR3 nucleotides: TGTGCCAGCAGCTTAGATCTGGCGGTAGGGGAAGAGACCCAGTACTTC. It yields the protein CASSLDLAVGEETQYF.